This T cell receptor beta chain is from a study of identical twins. TCRdb itself ran the 5' RACE reads through MiXCR, one entry per CDR3 protein. The sample has roughly 350,000 distinct CDR3 sequences, around 9% seen once. A few counts support this clonotype. The donors were all healthy and Caucasian. The source of this sequence is a woman aged 45 to 65 in good health. Sequenced: naive T cells sorted from blood.

For the CDR3, the DNA is TGCGCCAGCGGGATGTCAACCTACAATGAGCAGTTCTTC. It specifies CASGMSTYNEQFF. This chain uses TRBV4-1 with TRBJ2-1, with D unclear. Trimming left V 8 bases short and J 2 bases short, with 10 bases between. The length of the CDR3 is 13 residues. Germline CDR1 is MGHRA and CDR2 is YSYEKL.